Following are 30 T cell receptor beta chains from one sample sequenced in a study of T cell responses to AZD1222 COVID-19 vaccine. The assay was immunoSEQ multiplex PCR, and TCRdb's table has in-frame clones only and misses some. The sample has fewer than 150,000 clones; roughly 90% are singletons. Material: peripheral blood, obtained 28 days after the second AZD1222 dose. The receptors originated from an adult who received the AZD1222 COVID-19 vaccine.

The rearrangement uses TRBV30 and TRBJ1-1; possibly TRBD1 for D (5 bases). The germline CDR1 and CDR2 sequences are GTSNPN and SVGIG (reference sequence). This CDR3 is 12 amino acids long. Trimming removed 1 base at V and 9 bases at J, with 12 bases between. The CDR3 protein is CAWSGVGGQAFF. DNA for the CDR3: TGTGCCTGGAGTGGGGTTGGGGGTCAAGCTTTCTTT.

The rearrangement links TRBV11-3 to TRBJ1-6, with 7 bases fitting TRBD1. The germline V gene has CDR1 SGHNT and CDR2 YENEEA. The V and J ends lost 5 bases and 5 bases, in that order; junction bases with no gene match: 9. This CDR3 has 16 residues. The CDR3 coding sequence is TGTGCCAGCAGCCCCATGACAGGGTTGGATAATTCACCCCTCCACTTT. This translates into CASSPMTGLDNSPLHF.

The genes are TRBV30 and TRBJ1-2; 7 positions agree with TRBD1. J gave up 6 bases and V 8 bases, and 12 bases lay outside the gene matches. From germline, CDR1 is GTSNPN and CDR2 SVGIG (reference sequence). CDR3 size: 13 residues. The CDR3 bases are TGTGCCACAACGACAGGGATCCTTAATGGCTACACCTTC. Translating gives CATTTGILNGYTF.

The chain combines TRBV28 with TRBJ2-1, with D uncertain. The CDR3 is made up of 16 amino acids. Trimming pared 4 bases from V and 3 bases from J, leaving 16 bases between. Germline V gives CDR1 MDHEN, CDR2 SYDVKM. CDR3 sequence: CASSSPRSWGYNEQFF. CDR3 bases: TGTGCCAGCAGTTCCCCGCGGAGTTGGGGCTACAATGAGCAGTTCTTC.

The chain uses TRBV18 and TRBJ1-4, with no clear D. Looked up from germline, CDR1 is KGHSH and CDR2 is LQKENI. V gave up 2 bases and J gave up 5 bases, with 12 bases separating them. This CDR3 has 15 residues. The DNA of the CDR3 is TGTGCCAGCTCACCAGGCTGGGGATCGAATGAAAAACTGTTTTTT. It yields the protein CASSPGWGSNEKLFF.

The chain has TRBV7-8 and TRBJ1-4, with TRBD1 as a possible D gene (6 bases). Trimming shortened V by 5 bases and J by 8 bases, and 12 bases separated the two germline ends. CDR1 and CDR2 from the germline V gene are SGHVS and FQNEAQ. The CDR3 loop spans 13 amino acids. This CDR3 is CASSQARGEKLFF. CDR3 coding DNA: TGTGCCAGCAGCCAAGCAAGGGGGGAAAAACTGTTTTTT.

This sequence joins TRBV10-3 and TRBJ1-4, with a possible D match to TRBD1 (5 bases). The CDR3 runs to 13 residues. Trimming took 10 bases from V and 5 from J, leaving 14 bases between them. Germline CDR1 is ENHRY and CDR2 is SYGVKD. This CDR3 reads CATSGTLNEKLFF. In DNA form, the CDR3 reads TGTGCCACCTCCGGGACGTTGAATGAAAAACTGTTTTTT.

V is TRBV7-2 and J is TRBJ1-1, with D unresolved. The germline V gene has CDR1 SGHTA and CDR2 FQGNSA. This CDR3 region has 13 residues. Between the trimmed V and J ends, which lost 2 bases and 6 bases, there was a span of 10 bases. The CDR3 DNA follows: TGTGCCAGCAGCTTATTCGAGGGTGCTGAAGCTTTCTTT. Its protein is CASSLFEGAEAFF.

Points on this clone: Other DNA sequences in the same sample also yield this CDR3. The genes are TRBV10-3 and TRBJ1-5; D unresolved. Germline values: CDR1 ENHRY, CDR2 SYGVKD. The CDR3 consists of 14 residues. V lost 3 bases and J 3 bases, leaving 9 bases between the germline ends. Written as DNA, the CDR3 is TGTGCCATCAGTGAAGGAGGGTTCAATCAGCCCCAGCATTTT. Translated: CAISEGGFNQPQHF.

J is TRBJ1-6 and V is TRBV19, with TRBD1 as a possible D gene (5 bases). Looked up from germline, CDR1 is LNHDA and CDR2 is SQIVND (reference sequence). V gave up 4 bases and J gave up 0 bases, with 13 bases separating them. The CDR3 has 17 residues. For the CDR3, the DNA is TGTGCCAGTAGTAACGCGGGGACTAGCTCCTATAATTCACCCCTCCACTTT. This translates into CASSNAGTSSYNSPLHF.

The chain recombines TRBV5-1 with TRBJ1-3; D not certain. The V end was cut by 3 bases, the J end by 0 bases, with 10 bases between. This CDR3 is built from 15 residues. The germline CDR1 and CDR2 sequences are SGHRS and YFSETQ. The CDR3 is CASSYSGASGNTIYF. The DNA for the CDR3 is TGCGCCAGCAGCTATTCAGGAGCCTCTGGAAACACCATATATTTT.

This clone was picked up one time. The V call is TRBV27, the J call TRBJ1-1; TRBD1 aligns across 10 bases. Germline V gene sequence: CDR1 MNHEY, CDR2 SMNVEV (reference sequence). J was trimmed by 4 bases and V by 2 bases; bases with no gene match: 1. CDR3 length: 14 residues. This chain's CDR3 is CASSLDRGLTEAFF. In nucleotides, the CDR3 is TGTGCCAGCAGTTTAGACAGGGGGCTCACTGAAGCTTTCTTT.

The J gene is TRBJ2-5, the V gene TRBV7-6, with TRBD2 matching 11 bases. CDR3 length: 16 residues. The V gene end was trimmed by 5 bases and the J gene end by 0 bases; junction bases not matched to a gene: 5. Germline loops: CDR1 SGHVS, CDR2 FNYEAQ. CDR3 region: CASSPTSGRYQETQYF. The CDR3 nucleotides are TGTGCCAGCAGCCCCACTAGCGGGAGATACCAAGAGACCCAGTACTTC.

The genes are TRBV29-1 and TRBJ1-5; D remains unclear. Germline V CDR1 and CDR2: SQVTM, ANQGSEA. The length of the CDR3 is 14 residues. With 8 bases removed from V and 0 bases from J, the gap between germline ends came to 14 bases. CDR3 in DNA: TGCAGCCCCAGAAGGAACGGTAGCAATCAGCCCCAGCATTTT. It yields the protein CSPRRNGSNQPQHF.

The gene calls are TRBV15 and TRBJ1-2; D not resolved. Trimming shortened V by 6 bases and J by 3 bases, and 14 bases separated the two germline ends. The germline V gene has CDR1 LNHNV and CDR2 YYDKDF (reference sequence). The CDR3 totals 14 residues. This CDR3 is CATSEGRVHYGYTF. The CDR3 nucleotides read TGTGCCACCAGTGAAGGCAGAGTCCACTATGGCTACACCTTC.

The V gene is TRBV7-9, the J gene TRBJ1-1; no reliable D call. The V end lost 5 bases, the J end lost 4 bases, and 8 bases lay between the germline ends. This CDR3 has 12 amino acids. Germline-derived CDR1 and CDR2 are SEHNR and FQNEAQ (reference sequence). The CDR3 DNA is TGTGCCAGCAGCCGCATTGGCACTGAAGCTTTCTTT. Amino acid sequence: CASSRIGTEAFF.

The count of this clone is one. The J gene is TRBJ1-5, the V gene TRBV28; 7 nucleotides line up with TRBD1. Losses at the gene ends were 6 bases for V and 7 bases for J; bases not matched to a gene: 3. In germline, CDR1 is MDHEN, CDR2 SYDVKM. The CDR3 covers 12 residues. The CDR3 here is CASRQGRQPQHF. The CDR3 nucleotides read TGTGCCAGCAGACAGGGGAGGCAGCCCCAGCATTTT.

This clone appeared a single time. CDR3 sequence: CASSLGDNGYTF. CDR3 bases: TGTGCCAGCAGCTTAGGGGACAATGGCTACACCTTC. The chain employs TRBV7-8 and TRBJ1-2, with D tentatively TRBD1 (6 bases). V lost 1 base and J 6 bases, leaving 6 bases between the germline ends. The CDR3 is 12 amino acids. Germline CDR1 is SGHVS and CDR2 is FQNEAQ. Drawing the rest from reference TRBV7-8 and TRBJ1-2, the complete variable domain is GAGVSQSPRYKVAKRGQDVALRCDPISGHVSLFWYQQALGQGPEFLTYFQNEAQLDKSGLPSDRFFAERPEGSVSTLKIQRTQQEDSAVYLCASSLGDNGYTFGSGTRLTVV.

This chain uses TRBV5-1 with TRBJ2-3; a weak D match, TRBD2 (7 bases). The CDR3 is 17 residues long. The germline V and J ends were trimmed by 1 base and 6 bases, with 21 bases remaining between them. Germline CDR1 SGHRS, CDR2 YFSETQ. The CDR3 reads CASSLPGPAGRGDTQYF. CDR3 DNA: TGCGCCAGCAGCTTGCCAGGACCGGCGGGGAGGGGGGATACGCAGTATTTT.

The genes are TRBV6-5 and TRBJ1-2; tentatively, D is TRBD1 (5 bases). The CDR3 contains 15 residues. CDR1 and CDR2 (germline): MNHEY, SVGAGI. Trimming pared 7 bases from V and 2 bases from J, leaving 17 bases between. In nucleotides, the CDR3 is TGTGCCAGCAAACCTCGGGGGGGGTGGAACTATGGCTACACCTTC. The encoded protein is CASKPRGGWNYGYTF.

The genes are TRBV30 and TRBJ2-5; 8 nucleotides align to TRBD1. Germline CDR1 is GTSNPN and CDR2 is SVGIG (reference sequence). CDR3 length equals 15 residues. V lost 1 base, J lost 2 bases, and 6 bases stayed unmatched. The CDR3 DNA is TGTGCCTGGAGTGACCCCCGACAGGGGCAAGAGACCCAGTACTTC. Its protein is CAWSDPRQGQETQYF.

The chain has TRBV19 and TRBJ2-3, with D possibly TRBD1 on 5 matching bases. The CDR3 length is 13 residues. V shed 10 bases and J shed 5 bases, with 16 bases lying between them. The germline V gene encodes CDR1 LNHDA and CDR2 SQIVND (reference sequence). For the CDR3, the DNA is TGTGCCACCCAGGGTTATCTTATAGATACGCAGTATTTT. Protein: CATQGYLIDTQYF.

This chain joins TRBV2 and TRBJ2-2; D may be TRBD1 (6 bases). The germline V and J ends were trimmed by 6 bases and 0 bases, with 11 bases remaining between them. In germline, CDR1 is SNHLY, CDR2 FYNNEI. The length of the CDR3 is 15 residues. The CDR3 loop is CASRAGASNTGELFF. The CDR3, as DNA: TGTGCCAGCAGGGCAGGGGCTTCGAACACCGGGGAGCTGTTTTTT.

This clone was recorded once. A much larger clone sits a single nucleotide away, making a read error possible. The chain links TRBV4-2 to TRBJ2-2; 9 positions agree with TRBD1. Per the germline V gene, CDR1 is LGHNA and CDR2 is YNFKEQ. This CDR3 spans 16 amino acids. With 11 bases clipped from V and 6 bases from J, the junction kept 16 bases outside the gene matches. The CDR3 coding sequence is TGTGCCCCCAGCCAAGACAGGGGGGGGTGGTCCGGGGAGCTGTTTTTT. It is translated as CAPSQDRGGWSGELFF.

This chain connects TRBV5-1 to TRBJ2-1, with 9 bases that match TRBD1. Looked up from germline, CDR1 is SGHRS and CDR2 is YFSETQ. V was clipped by 4 bases and J by 11 bases; unmatched bases: 10. This CDR3 spans 14 amino acids. The CDR3 DNA is TGCGCCAGCAGCGCACAGGGGGCTGCGGATAAGCAGTTCTTC. It specifies CASSAQGAADKQFF.

This chain uses TRBV5-1 with TRBJ2-3; 8 bases map to TRBD1. CDR1 is SGHRS and CDR2 is YFSETQ in the germline V gene. The CDR3 runs 15 residues. Trimming removed 2 bases from V and 5 bases from J; junction bases left unmatched: 7. The CDR3 loop is CASSFGQGVGDTQYF. DNA of the CDR3: TGCGCCAGCAGCTTCGGACAGGGTGTGGGAGATACGCAGTATTTT.

The rearrangement uses TRBV5-4 and TRBJ2-7, with D perhaps being TRBD1 or TRBD2 (5 bases each). Germline V CDR1 and CDR2: SGHNT, YYREEE (reference sequence). V shed 4 bases and J shed 3 bases, with 20 bases lying between them. The CDR3 runs to 16 residues. DNA for the CDR3: TGTGCCAGCAGCCCGACCGGGTCAGGGAGTATCTACGAGCAGTACTTC. Translated: CASSPTGSGSIYEQYF.

This clone has more than one count but fewer than ten. V gene TRBV5-1 combines with J gene TRBJ1-1, with D perhaps matching TRBD1 (6 bases). Trimming stripped 0 bases from V and 5 bases from J, with 17 bases between. Per the germline V gene, CDR1 is SGHRS and CDR2 is YFSETQ. The CDR3 consists of 16 residues. The CDR3 DNA is TGCGCCAGCAGCTTGGGGGTGGCAGGGGCGGGTACTGAAGCTTTCTTT. This codes for CASSLGVAGAGTEAFF.

J is TRBJ2-3 and V is TRBV11-3, with TRBD1 matching over 9 bases. The V gene end was trimmed by 3 bases and the J gene end by 3 bases; junction bases not matched to a gene: 4. Germline-derived CDR1 and CDR2 are SGHNT and YENEEA. The CDR3 covers 15 residues. CDR3 region: CASSFGGQGTDTQYF. The CDR3 DNA is TGTGCCAGCAGCTTTGGGGGACAGGGTACAGATACGCAGTATTTT.

The rearrangement uses TRBV5-4 and TRBJ2-2; 9 bases are a match to TRBD1. Germline V gene lookup returns CDR1 SGHNT and CDR2 YYREEE (reference sequence). The CDR3 length is 14 residues. The V and J ends lost 9 bases and 3 bases, in that order; junction bases with no gene match: 6. Here the CDR3 reads CATQGQGYTGELFF. The DNA of the CDR3 is TGTGCCACCCAAGGACAGGGGTACACCGGGGAGCTGTTTTTT.